The 10 T cell receptor beta chains reported below all come from one sample, sequenced in a study of TIL therapy for anti-PD-1-resistant metastatic lung cancer. The time point denotes: pre-treatment sample, taken before nivolumab and TIL therapy. The tumor samples were excised metastases, mostly pleural nodules or supraclavicular lymph nodes. The immunoSEQ assay was v3. Only in-frame clones appear in the TCRdb table, and some are missing; sequencing was by immunoSEQ multiplex PCR. The repertoire includes about 95,000 clones, roughly 65% of them detected once, and about a tenth sits in the top ten. Sequences were derived from tumor tissue, sampled at baseline. These receptors came from a person aged 25-79 years with non-small cell lung cancer.

The chain joins TRBV6-6 to TRBJ1-5; maybe TRBD1 (5 bases). The V gene lost 2 bases and the J gene lost 0 bases, with 8 bases spanning the gap. There are 15 residues in the CDR3. Germline V lookup: CDR1 MNHNY, CDR2 SVGAGI (reference sequence). In DNA form, the CDR3 reads TGTGCCAGCAGTTACGAGGGGTTTAGCAATCAGCCCCAGCATTTT. The encoded protein is CASSYEGFSNQPQHF.

The count of this clone is one. For the CDR3, the DNA is TGTGCCAGATTCCCGACTAGCGGGGGGGCCTCTGAGCAGTTCTTC. It translates to CARFPTSGGASEQFF. V usage is TRBV28 and J usage is TRBJ2-1; TRBD2 agrees at 14 bases. The V segment lost 9 bases and the J segment 9 bases; nucleotides outside the gene matches: 10. Germline V gives CDR1 MDHEN, CDR2 SYDVKM. The CDR3 length is 15 residues.

The chain joins TRBV29-1 to TRBJ2-1, with D possibly being TRBD1 (6 bases). This CDR3 has 16 residues. The germline gives CDR1 SQVTM, CDR2 ANQGSEA. V was clipped by 2 bases and J by 4 bases, with 18 bases between them. The CDR3 DNA sequence: TGCAGCGTTGAAAGCCGCGGAACGGACAGATACAATGAGCAGTTCTTC. It translates to CSVESRGTDRYNEQFF.

Only one count was recorded for this clone. The V call is TRBV25-1, the J call TRBJ2-3, with unresolved D. CDR1 is MGHDK and CDR2 is SYGVNS in the germline V gene. This CDR3 region has 11 residues. V was shortened by 5 bases and J by 3 bases, with 3 bases between the two germline ends. The CDR3 region is CASSRTDTQYF. CDR3 bases: TGTGCCAGCAGTAGGACAGATACGCAGTATTTT.

J is TRBJ2-2 and V is TRBV2; D is perhaps TRBD1 (5 bases). CDR1 is SNHLY, CDR2 FYNNEI, per germline. Between the trimmed V and J ends, which lost 8 bases and 7 bases, there was a span of 20 bases. The CDR3 is 15 residues long. The CDR3, as DNA: TGTGCCAGCTCTGTATCCCAGGGAATCATCGGGGAGCTGTTTTTT. Protein: CASSVSQGIIGELFF. Together with reference TRBV2 and TRBJ2-2, the CDR3 gives the full variable domain: EPEVTQTPSHQVTQMGQEVILRCVPISNHLYFYWYRQILGQKVEFLVSFYNNEISEKSEIFDDQFSVERPDGSNFTLKIRSTKLEDSAMYFCASSVSQGIIGELFFGEGSRLTVL.

The rearrangement uses TRBV6-5 and TRBJ2-7, with D possibly matching TRBD2 (6 bases). The germline V gene encodes CDR1 MNHEY and CDR2 SVGAGI. V was pared by 7 bases and J by 2 bases, with 12 bases between. There are 13 residues in the CDR3. CDR3 coding DNA: TGTGCCAGCAAGGGCGGGGCCACCTACGAGCAGTACTTC. Translation: CASKGGATYEQYF.

In regard to this clone: Other DNA sequences of this sample code for an identical CDR3. The gene calls are TRBV3-1 (or the pseudogene TRBV3-2) and TRBJ2-5; TRBD1 might be the D (5 bases). The CDR3 runs 14 residues. From germline, CDR1 is LGHDT and CDR2 YNNKEL (reference sequence). V lost 1 base, J lost 0 bases, and 6 bases lay in between. The CDR3 DNA is TGTGCCAGCAGCCAAGGACAGTACCAAGAGACCCAGTACTTC. It is translated as CASSQGQYQETQYF.

V and J are TRBV6-5 and TRBJ2-3, with TRBD2 matching over 8 bases. This CDR3 is 16 amino acids long. The ends lost 0 bases at V and 6 bases at J; junction bases unmatched: 8. Germline values: CDR1 MNHEY, CDR2 SVGAGI. CDR3 in DNA: TGTGCCAGCAGTTACTCCGCCGGGGGGGCCCCGGATACGCAGTATTTT. It is translated as CASSYSAGGAPDTQYF.

The CDR3 is CASSIEQGSFAGELFF. CDR3 in DNA: TGTGCCAGTAGTATAGAGCAGGGGTCTTTTGCCGGGGAGCTGTTTTTT. This chain joins TRBV19 and TRBJ2-2; TRBD1 might be the D (6 bases). V was cut by 0 bases and J by 6 bases, with 14 bases left in between. There are 16 residues in the CDR3. The germline V gene encodes CDR1 LNHDA and CDR2 SQIVND (reference sequence).

V usage is TRBV6-5 and J usage is TRBJ2-1, with TRBD1 as a possible D gene (6 bases). The germline gives CDR1 MNHEY, CDR2 SVGAGI. V lost 6 bases and J 4 bases, leaving 16 bases between the germline ends. The CDR3 length is 15 residues. CDR3 in amino acids: CASSPDSGGYNEQFF. In DNA, the CDR3 is TGTGCCAGCAGCCCGGACAGCGGTGGGTACAATGAGCAGTTCTTC.